These T cell receptor beta chains were read from a single sample in a study of cytomegalovirus exposure and HLA in healthy donors. The method was immunoSEQ multiplex PCR; TCRdb's version includes in-frame clones alone and lacks a portion of them. The profile shows some 150,000 clones, roughly 80% of them singletons. Material for sequencing was PBMCs. The receptors here all came from a woman aged 45-65 years in good health and CMV-seropositive. The CDR3 runs from the conserved cysteine through the conserved F or W. The D gene is left open where the match is weak. The size of a clone is reported for some rows only, either as once, few or many, or as a class for expanded clones.

J gene: TRBJ1-1; V gene: TRBV2; clone size: NA; D gene: TRBD1; CDR3 DNA: TGTGCCAGCGGGACAGGTCTTGTGACTGAAGCTTTCTTT; CDR3 protein: CASGTGLVTEAFF
J gene: TRBJ1-1; V gene: TRBV5-1; clone size: NA; D gene: TRBD1; CDR3 DNA: TGCGCCAGCAAGGGACAGGGGGAGAACACTGAAGCTTTCTTT; CDR3 protein: CASKGQGENTEAFF
J gene: TRBJ2-1; V gene: TRBV4-1; clone size: once; D gene: TRBD2; CDR3 DNA: TGCGCCAGCAGCCAAGATGTTCAGCGGGGGGCGTACAATGAGCAGTTCTTC; CDR3 protein: CASSQDVQRGAYNEQFF
J gene: TRBJ2-7; V gene: TRBV28; clone size: NA; D gene: TRBD2; CDR3 DNA: TGTGCCAGCAGTTTACAGCGGGGCTACGAGCAGTACTTC; CDR3 protein: CASSLQRGYEQYF
J gene: TRBJ2-3; V gene: TRBV5-1; clone size: NA; D gene: TRBD2; CDR3 DNA: TGCGCCAGCAGCTTTCCAGCGGGGGGGGGACTTATGTATACGCAGTATTTT; CDR3 protein: CASSFPAGGGLMYTQYF
J gene: TRBJ2-1; V gene: TRBV29-1; clone size: NA; D gene: TRBD1; CDR3 DNA: TGCAGCGTTGAAGACGTCTACGGGACAGGGGTTTACAATGAGCAGTTCTTC; CDR3 protein: CSVEDVYGTGVYNEQFF
J gene: TRBJ2-2; V gene: TRBV13; clone size: NA; D gene: NA; CDR3 DNA: TGTGCCAGCAGCCGCCCGGGACACCCACAAATCAACACCGGGGAGCTGTTTTTT; CDR3 protein: CASSRPGHPQINTGELFF
J gene: TRBJ2-3; V gene: TRBV4-1; clone size: NA; D gene: TRBD2; CDR3 DNA: TGCGCCAGCAGCCCCGTACGGGTGGCGAGCGGGAGTTGGACAGATACGCAGTATTTT; CDR3 protein: CASSPVRVASGSWTDTQYF
J gene: TRBJ2-5; V gene: TRBV28; clone size: NA; D gene: NA; CDR3 DNA: TGTGCCAGCAGTTCACTATCGACAGTTGAGAAGACCCAGTACTTC; CDR3 protein: CASSSLSTVEKTQYF
J gene: TRBJ1-1; V gene: TRBV19; clone size: NA; D gene: NA; CDR3 DNA: TGTGCCAGTAGTCAACAGGGCCCCAGCACTGAAGCTTTCTTT; CDR3 protein: CASSQQGPSTEAFF
J gene: TRBJ1-5; V gene: TRBV27; clone size: NA; D gene: NA; CDR3 DNA: TGTGCCAGCAGTTTCGATGGCAGGGAAAATCAGCCCCAGCATTTT; CDR3 protein: CASSFDGRENQPQHF
J gene: TRBJ2-3; V gene: TRBV7-9; clone size: NA; D gene: TRBD2; CDR3 DNA: TGTGCCAGCAGCTTTATAGAAACGCGGGGGGCACCCACAGATACGCAGTATTTT; CDR3 protein: CASSFIETRGAPTDTQYF
J gene: TRBJ2-7; V gene: TRBV7-9; clone size: NA; D gene: NA; CDR3 DNA: TGTGCCAGCAGCTTAGGGGCAGCCACCTCCTACGAGCAGTACTTC; CDR3 protein: CASSLGAATSYEQYF
J gene: TRBJ2-7; V gene: TRBV5-6; clone size: NA; D gene: NA; CDR3 DNA: TGTGCCAGCAGCTTGGGACTTGATTATTACGAGCAGTACTTC; CDR3 protein: CASSLGLDYYEQYF
J gene: TRBJ1-5; V gene: TRBV19; clone size: NA; D gene: TRBD1; CDR3 DNA: TGTGCCAGTAGTATAAAAGGGGGCGAGTATCAGCCCCAGCATTTT; CDR3 protein: CASSIKGGEYQPQHF
J gene: TRBJ2-1; V gene: TRBV4-2; clone size: NA; D gene: TRBD2; CDR3 DNA: TGTGCCAGCGCCCCGGGACTAGCGGGCATCAATGAGCAGTTCTTC; CDR3 protein: CASAPGLAGINEQFF
J gene: TRBJ2-1; V gene: TRBV4-1; clone size: NA; D gene: NA; CDR3 DNA: TGCGCCAGCAGCCAAGAGCTATCGCTTATTGAGCAGTTCTTC; CDR3 protein: CASSQELSLIEQFF
J gene: TRBJ1-2; V gene: TRBV11-3; clone size: NA; D gene: NA; CDR3 DNA: TGTGCCAGCAGCAAACAGGGCTATGGCTACACCTTC; CDR3 protein: CASSKQGYGYTF
J gene: TRBJ2-7; V gene: TRBV6-1; clone size: NA; D gene: NA; CDR3 DNA: TGTGCCAGCAGTGAAAAAGGGGTCTCCTACGAGCAGTACTTC; CDR3 protein: CASSEKGVSYEQYF
J gene: TRBJ1-6; V gene: TRBV6-5; clone size: NA; D gene: NA; CDR3 DNA: TGTGCCAGCAGCCCGACAAGTTATAATTCACCCCTCCACTTT; CDR3 protein: CASSPTSYNSPLHF
J gene: TRBJ2-3; V gene: TRBV18; clone size: NA; D gene: TRBD1; CDR3 DNA: TGTGCCAGCTCACCGGACAGGCGCACAGATACGCAGTATTTT; CDR3 protein: CASSPDRRTDTQYF
J gene: TRBJ1-2; V gene: TRBV5-5; clone size: NA; D gene: TRBD1; CDR3 DNA: TGTGCCAGCAGCGTTACAGGGGGCGGCTATGGCTACACCTTC; CDR3 protein: CASSVTGGGYGYTF
J gene: TRBJ2-5; V gene: TRBV29-1; clone size: NA; D gene: NA; CDR3 DNA: TGCAGCGTTTTTAAACAGAGAGAGACCCAGTACTTC; CDR3 protein: CSVFKQRETQYF
J gene: TRBJ1-2; V gene: TRBV28; clone size: NA; D gene: NA; CDR3 DNA: TGTGCCAGCAGTTTAGGGGCAGGGGATAACTATGGCTACACCTTC; CDR3 protein: CASSLGAGDNYGYTF
J gene: TRBJ1-1; V gene: TRBV13; clone size: NA; D gene: TRBD1; CDR3 DNA: TGTGCCAGCAGCTTACAGGGGGGAAGTACTGAAGCTTTCTTT; CDR3 protein: CASSLQGGSTEAFF
J gene: TRBJ1-2; V gene: TRBV7-9; clone size: NA; D gene: NA; CDR3 DNA: TGTGCCAGCAGCTTCCAGTCACTGAGCGTCTATGGCTACACCTTC; CDR3 protein: CASSFQSLSVYGYTF
J gene: TRBJ1-2; V gene: TRBV5-1; clone size: NA; D gene: NA; CDR3 DNA: TGCGCCAGCAGCTTGGCCGCAGGCCCCTATGGCTACACCTTC; CDR3 protein: CASSLAAGPYGYTF
J gene: TRBJ2-7; V gene: TRBV18; clone size: NA; D gene: TRBD1; CDR3 DNA: TGTGCCAGCTCGCCTGGACAGGCCGAGGAGCAGTACTTC; CDR3 protein: CASSPGQAEEQYF
J gene: TRBJ2-7; V gene: TRBV7-8; clone size: NA; D gene: TRBD1; CDR3 DNA: TGTGCCAGCAGCTTAGGGGTGGGGACAGGGGCTTTCTCCTACGAGCAGTACTTC; CDR3 protein: CASSLGVGTGAFSYEQYF
J gene: TRBJ1-1; V gene: TRBV7-9; clone size: NA; D gene: TRBD1; CDR3 DNA: TGTGCCAGCAGCTTAAACAGGGGTACTGAAGCTTTCTTT; CDR3 protein: CASSLNRGTEAFF
J gene: TRBJ2-1; V gene: TRBV7-8; clone size: NA; D gene: NA; CDR3 DNA: TGTGCCAGCAGCCCCCCTAGAGGGTTTCTCTACAATGAGCAGTTCTTC; CDR3 protein: CASSPPRGFLYNEQFF
J gene: TRBJ2-7; V gene: TRBV7-8; clone size: NA; D gene: TRBD1; CDR3 DNA: TGTGCCAGCAGCTTAGGTTATACGAACAGGGGGCAGGACGAGCAGTACTTC; CDR3 protein: CASSLGYTNRGQDEQYF
J gene: TRBJ1-1; V gene: TRBV27; clone size: NA; D gene: TRBD1; CDR3 DNA: TGTGCCAGCAGTTCGACAGGGACCGGGGGAGCTTTCTTT; CDR3 protein: CASSSTGTGGAFF
J gene: TRBJ2-7; V gene: TRBV2; clone size: NA; D gene: TRBD2; CDR3 DNA: TGTGCCAGCTCTTGGGCGGGAGGGTCCTACGAGCAGTACTTC; CDR3 protein: CASSWAGGSYEQYF
J gene: TRBJ1-5; V gene: TRBV7-9; clone size: once; D gene: NA; CDR3 DNA: TGTGCCAGCAGCTTAGCGGAAACAGGGTTGGGCAATCAGCCCCAGCATTTT; CDR3 protein: CASSLAETGLGNQPQHF
J gene: TRBJ2-5; V gene: TRBV4-3; clone size: NA; D gene: TRBD2; CDR3 DNA: TGCGCCAGCAGCCAAGAGGCCAGCGGGGGGGCCGGGGAGACCCAGTACTTC; CDR3 protein: CASSQEASGGAGETQYF